Given below is one TCR beta chain in context. These data belong to a study of T cell responses to AZD1222 COVID-19 vaccine. The method was immunoSEQ multiplex PCR; TCRdb's version includes in-frame clones alone and lacks a portion of them. Counted here are tens of thousands of clones, about nine tenths occurring once; the ten biggest clones make up 4.5%. Trimming took 3 bases from V and 7 from J; bases not matched to a gene: 12. Germline values: CDR1 SGDLS, CDR2 YYNGEE. This CDR3 region has 18 residues. This material consisted of peripheral blood, taken on day 0 of MenACWY control vaccination. The V gene is TRBV9, the J gene TRBJ2-1; 14 bases line up with TRBD2. This receptor was taken from an adult in good health. The CDR3 reads CASSAGLAGATDRNEQFF. As DNA, the CDR3 is TGTGCCAGCAGCGCGGGACTAGCGGGAGCTACTGATAGGAATGAGCAGTTCTTC.